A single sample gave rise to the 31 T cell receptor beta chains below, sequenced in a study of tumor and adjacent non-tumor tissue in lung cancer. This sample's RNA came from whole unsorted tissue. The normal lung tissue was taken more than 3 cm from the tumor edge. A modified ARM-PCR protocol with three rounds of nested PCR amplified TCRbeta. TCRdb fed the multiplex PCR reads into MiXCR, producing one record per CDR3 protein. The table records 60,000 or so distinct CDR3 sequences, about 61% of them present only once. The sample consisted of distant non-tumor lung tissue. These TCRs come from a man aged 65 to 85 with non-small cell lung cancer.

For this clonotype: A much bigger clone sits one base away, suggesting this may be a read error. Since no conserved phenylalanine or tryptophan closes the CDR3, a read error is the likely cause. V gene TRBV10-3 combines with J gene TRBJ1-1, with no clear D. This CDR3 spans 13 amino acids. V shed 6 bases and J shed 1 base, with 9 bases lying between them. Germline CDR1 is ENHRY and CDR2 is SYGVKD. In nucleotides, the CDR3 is TGTGCCATCAGCGAACCCGGGAACACTGAAGCTTTCTTA. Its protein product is CAISEPGNTEAFL.

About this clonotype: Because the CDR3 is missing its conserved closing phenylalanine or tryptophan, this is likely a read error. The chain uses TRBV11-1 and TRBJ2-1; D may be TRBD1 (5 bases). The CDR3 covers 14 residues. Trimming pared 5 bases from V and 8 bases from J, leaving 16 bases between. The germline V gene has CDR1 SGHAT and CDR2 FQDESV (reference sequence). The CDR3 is CASSPRTWVDEQFL. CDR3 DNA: TGTGCCAGCAGCCCCAGGACATGGGTGGATGAGCAGTTCTTA.

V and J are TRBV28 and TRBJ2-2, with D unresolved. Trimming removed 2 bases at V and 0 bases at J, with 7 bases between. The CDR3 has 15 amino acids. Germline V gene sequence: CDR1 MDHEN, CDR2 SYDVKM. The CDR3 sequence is CASSLQSTNTGELFF. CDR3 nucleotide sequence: TGTGCCAGCAGTTTACAGTCCACGAACACCGGGGAGCTGTTTTTT.

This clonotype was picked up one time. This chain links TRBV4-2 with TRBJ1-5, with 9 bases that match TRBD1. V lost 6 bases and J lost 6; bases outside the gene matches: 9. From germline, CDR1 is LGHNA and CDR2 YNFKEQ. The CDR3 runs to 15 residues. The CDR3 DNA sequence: TGTGCCAGCAGTCGAGATCAGACAGGGGGTCAGCCCCAGCATTTT. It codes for CASSRDQTGGQPQHF.

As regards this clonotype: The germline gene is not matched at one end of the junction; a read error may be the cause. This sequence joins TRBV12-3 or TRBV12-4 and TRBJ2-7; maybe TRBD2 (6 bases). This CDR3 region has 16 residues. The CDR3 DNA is TGTGCCAGTAGTTTACGCGCTACAGGAAAGGGCGGGGAGCAGTGCTTC. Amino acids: CASSLRATGKGGEQCF.

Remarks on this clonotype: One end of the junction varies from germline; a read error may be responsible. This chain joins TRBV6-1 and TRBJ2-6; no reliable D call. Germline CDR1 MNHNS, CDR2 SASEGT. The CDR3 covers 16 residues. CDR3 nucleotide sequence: TGTGCAAGCAGTGCCGAGGTCAGCTGTGGGGCCAACGTCCTGACTTTC. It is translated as CASSAEVSCGANVLTF.

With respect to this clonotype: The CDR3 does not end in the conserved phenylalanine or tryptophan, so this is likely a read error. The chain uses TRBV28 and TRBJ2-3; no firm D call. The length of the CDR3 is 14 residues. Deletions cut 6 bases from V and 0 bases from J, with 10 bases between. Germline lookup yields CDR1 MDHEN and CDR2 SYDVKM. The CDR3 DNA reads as TGTGCCAGCAGACCCCTCCCTAGCACAGATACGCAGTATTCT. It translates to CASRPLPSTDTQYS.

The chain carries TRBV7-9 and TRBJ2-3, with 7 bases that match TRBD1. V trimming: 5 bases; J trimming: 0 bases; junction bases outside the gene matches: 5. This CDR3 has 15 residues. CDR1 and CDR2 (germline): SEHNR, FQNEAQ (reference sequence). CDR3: CASSKGQSSTDTQYF. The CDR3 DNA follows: TGTGCCAGCAGCAAGGGACAGTCAAGCACAGATACGCAGTATTTT.

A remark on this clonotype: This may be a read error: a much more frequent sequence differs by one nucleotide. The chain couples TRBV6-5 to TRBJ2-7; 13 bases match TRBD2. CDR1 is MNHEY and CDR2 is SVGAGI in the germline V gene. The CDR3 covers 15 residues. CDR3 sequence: CAGRRLAGGQGEQYF. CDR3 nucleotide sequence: TGTGCCGGCAGGCGACTAGCGGGAGGCCAGGGCGAGCAGTACTTC.

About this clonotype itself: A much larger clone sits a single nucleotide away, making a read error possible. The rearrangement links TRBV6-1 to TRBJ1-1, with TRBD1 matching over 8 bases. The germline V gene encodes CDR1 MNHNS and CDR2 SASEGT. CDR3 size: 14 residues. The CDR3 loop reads CASRDRRTGFEALF. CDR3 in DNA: TGTGCCAGCAGGGACCGGCGGACAGGGTTCGAAGCTCTCTTT.

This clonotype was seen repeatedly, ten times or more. Written as DNA, the CDR3 is TGTGCCAGCAGCTTGGTTGGGGCCCGGAACACTGAAGCTTTCTTT. It encodes CASSLVGARNTEAFF. The chain recombines TRBV5-6 with TRBJ1-1; perhaps TRBD1 as D (5 bases). Germline V CDR1 and CDR2: SGHDT, YYEEEE. The CDR3 is made up of 15 amino acids. V was shortened by 0 bases and J by 1 base, with 10 bases between the two germline ends.

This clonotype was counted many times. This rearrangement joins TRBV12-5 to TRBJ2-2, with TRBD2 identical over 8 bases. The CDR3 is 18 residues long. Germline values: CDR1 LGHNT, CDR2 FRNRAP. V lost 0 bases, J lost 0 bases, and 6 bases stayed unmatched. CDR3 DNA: TGTGCTAGTGGTTTGGTATTTAGCGGGACCGCGAACACCGGGGAGCTGTTTTTT. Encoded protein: CASGLVFSGTANTGELFF.

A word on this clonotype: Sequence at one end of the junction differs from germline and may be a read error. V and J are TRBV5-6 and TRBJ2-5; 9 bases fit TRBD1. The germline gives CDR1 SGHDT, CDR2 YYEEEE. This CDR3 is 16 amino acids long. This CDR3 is CASSWTGEGYQEIQYF. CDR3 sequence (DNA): TGTGCCAGCAGCTGGACAGGGGAGGGGTACCAAGAGATCCAGTACTTC.

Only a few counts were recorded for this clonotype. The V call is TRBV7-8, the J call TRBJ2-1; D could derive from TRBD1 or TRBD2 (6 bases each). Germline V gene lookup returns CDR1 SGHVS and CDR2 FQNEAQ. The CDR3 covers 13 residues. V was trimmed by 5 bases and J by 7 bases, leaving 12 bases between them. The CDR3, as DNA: TGTGCCAGCAGCACGGGGGCCCGGAATGAGCAGTTCTTC. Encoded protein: CASSTGARNEQFF.

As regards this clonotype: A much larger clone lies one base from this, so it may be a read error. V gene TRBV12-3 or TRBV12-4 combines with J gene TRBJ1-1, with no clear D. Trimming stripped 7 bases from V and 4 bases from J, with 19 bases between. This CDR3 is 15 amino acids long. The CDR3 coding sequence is TGTGCCAGCACGAGCGGTTCCGTTGTGACCACTGAAGCTTTCTTT. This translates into CASTSGSVVTTEAFF.

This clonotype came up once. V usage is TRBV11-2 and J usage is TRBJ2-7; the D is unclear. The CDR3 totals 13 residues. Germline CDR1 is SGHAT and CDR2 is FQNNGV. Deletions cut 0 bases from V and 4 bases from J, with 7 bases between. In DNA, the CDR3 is TGTGCCAGCAGCTTAGACCCCTCATACGAGCAGTACTTC. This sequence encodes CASSLDPSYEQYF.

CDR3 in amino acids: CASSLLGGSYEQYF. CDR3 nucleotide sequence: TGTGCCAGTAGCCTCCTGGGGGGGAGCTACGAGCAGTACTTC. The chain has TRBV11-2 and TRBJ2-7, with TRBD2 identical over 7 bases. V shed 9 bases, J shed 3 bases, and the junction held 11 bases outside the gene matches. The germline CDR1 and CDR2 sequences are SGHAT and FQNNGV. This CDR3 region has 14 residues.

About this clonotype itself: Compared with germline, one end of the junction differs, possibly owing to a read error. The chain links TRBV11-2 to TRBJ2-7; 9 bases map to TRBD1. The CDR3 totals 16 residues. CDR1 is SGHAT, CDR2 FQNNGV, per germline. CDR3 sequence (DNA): TGTGCCAGCTCCCGACACGAGGACAGGGGATCCTACGAGCAGCGCTTC. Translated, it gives CASSRHEDRGSYEQRF.

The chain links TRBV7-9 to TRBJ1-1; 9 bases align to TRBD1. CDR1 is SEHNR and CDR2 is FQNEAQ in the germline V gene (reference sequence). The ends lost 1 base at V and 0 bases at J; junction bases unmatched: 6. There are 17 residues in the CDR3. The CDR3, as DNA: TGTGCCAGCAGCTTAGTAGGGACAGGGTATATGAACACTGAAGCTTTCTTT. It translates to CASSLVGTGYMNTEAFF.

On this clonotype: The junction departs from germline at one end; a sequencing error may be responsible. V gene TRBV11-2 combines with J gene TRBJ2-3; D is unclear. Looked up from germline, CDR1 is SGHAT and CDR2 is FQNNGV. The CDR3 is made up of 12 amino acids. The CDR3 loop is CAGSPQRGTQYF. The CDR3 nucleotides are TGTGCCGGCAGCCCACAACGAGGTACGCAGTATTTT.

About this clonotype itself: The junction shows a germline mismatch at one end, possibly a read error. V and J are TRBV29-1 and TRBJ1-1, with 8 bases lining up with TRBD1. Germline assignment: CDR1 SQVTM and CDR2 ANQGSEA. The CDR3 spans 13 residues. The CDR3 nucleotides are TGCAGTGTTGCGGGACAGGAAGCTCCTGAAGCTTTCTTT. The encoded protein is CSVAGQEAPEAFF. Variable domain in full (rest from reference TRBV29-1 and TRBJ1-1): SAVISQKPSRDICQRGTSLTIQCQVDSQVTMMFWYRQQPGQSLTLIATANQGSEATYESGFVIDKFPISRPNLTFSTLTVSNMSPEDSSIYLCSVAGQEAPEAFFGQGTRLTVV.

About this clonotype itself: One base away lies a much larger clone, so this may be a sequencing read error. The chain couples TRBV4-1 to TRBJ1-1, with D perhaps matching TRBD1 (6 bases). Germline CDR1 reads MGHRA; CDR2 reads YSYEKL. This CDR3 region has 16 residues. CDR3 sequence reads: CANSQDPGQVNTEAFF. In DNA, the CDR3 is TGCGCCAACAGCCAAGATCCGGGACAAGTGAACACTGAAGCTTTCTTT.

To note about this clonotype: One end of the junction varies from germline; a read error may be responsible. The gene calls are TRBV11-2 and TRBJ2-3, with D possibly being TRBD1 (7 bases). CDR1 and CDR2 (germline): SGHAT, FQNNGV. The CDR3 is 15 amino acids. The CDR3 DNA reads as TGTGCCAGCAGGTTAGCAGGGGGAAGGAGGGATACGCTGTATTTT. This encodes CASRLAGGRRDTLYF. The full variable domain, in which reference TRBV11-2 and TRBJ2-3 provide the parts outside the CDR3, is EAGVAQSPRYKIIEKRQSVAFWCNPISGHATLYWYQQILGQGPKLLIQFQNNGVVDDSQLPKDRFSAERLKGVDSTLKIQPAKLEDSAVYLCASRLAGGRRDTLYFGPGTRLTVL.

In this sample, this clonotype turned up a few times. The CDR3 DNA reads as TGTGCCTGGAGCTTCAGTGATTCACCCCTCCACTTT. Translated, it gives CAWSFSDSPLHF. The chain employs TRBV30 and TRBJ1-6; D gene uncertain. Germline V gene data show CDR1 as GTSNPN and CDR2 as SVGIG (reference sequence). Deletions cut 3 bases from V and 8 bases from J, with 8 bases between. The CDR3 runs 12 residues.

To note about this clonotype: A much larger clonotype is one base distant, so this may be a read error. The CDR3 coding sequence is TGTGCCAGGAGTCGGGGGGCCGTTTACAATGAGCAGTTCTTC. It yields the protein CARSRGAVYNEQFF. V and J are TRBV28 and TRBJ2-1; the D gene is possibly TRBD2 (7 bases). CDR1 is MDHEN, CDR2 SYDVKM, per germline. The germline V and J ends were trimmed by 9 bases and 4 bases, with 16 bases remaining between them. The CDR3 is made up of 14 amino acids.

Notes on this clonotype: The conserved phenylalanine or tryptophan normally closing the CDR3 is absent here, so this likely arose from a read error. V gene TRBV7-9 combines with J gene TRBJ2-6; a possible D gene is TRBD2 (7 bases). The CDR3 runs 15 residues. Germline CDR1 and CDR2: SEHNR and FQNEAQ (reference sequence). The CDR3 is CASSFVRGGANVLTS. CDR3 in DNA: TGTGCCAGCAGCTTCGTGAGGGGGGGGGCCAACGTACTGACTTCC.

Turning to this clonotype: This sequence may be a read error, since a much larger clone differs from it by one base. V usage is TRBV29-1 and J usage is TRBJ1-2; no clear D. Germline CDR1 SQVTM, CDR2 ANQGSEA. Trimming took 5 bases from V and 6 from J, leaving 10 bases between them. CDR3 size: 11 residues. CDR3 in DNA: TGCAGCGTTACATGGTTGAATGGCTACACCTTC. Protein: CSVTWLNGYTF.

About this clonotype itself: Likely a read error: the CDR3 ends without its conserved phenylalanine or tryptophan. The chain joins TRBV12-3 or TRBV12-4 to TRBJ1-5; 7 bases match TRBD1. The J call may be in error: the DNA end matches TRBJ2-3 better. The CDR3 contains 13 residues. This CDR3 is CACSQQGNQPQYL. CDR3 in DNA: TGTGCCTGCAGTCAACAGGGGAATCAGCCCCAGTATCTT.

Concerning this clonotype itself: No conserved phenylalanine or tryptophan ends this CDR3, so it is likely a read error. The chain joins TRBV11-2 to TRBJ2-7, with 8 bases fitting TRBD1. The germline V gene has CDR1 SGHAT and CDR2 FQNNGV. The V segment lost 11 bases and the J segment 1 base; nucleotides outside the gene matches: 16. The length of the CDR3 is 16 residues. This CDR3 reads CAGSRHEDRASYEQYL. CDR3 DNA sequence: TGTGCCGGTTCCCGACACGAGGACAGGGCATCCTACGAGCAGTACTTA.

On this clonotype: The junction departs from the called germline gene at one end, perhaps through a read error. CDR3 coding DNA: TGTGCCGGCAGTGCCGAGGACAGCTCTGGGACCAATGTCCTGACTTTC. Amino acid sequence: CAGSAEDSSGTNVLTF. This chain uses TRBV6-1 with TRBJ2-6; tentative D call: TRBD1 (6 bases). This CDR3 is 16 amino acids long. The germline gives CDR1 MNHNS, CDR2 SASEGT.

CDR3 coding DNA: TGTGCCAGTAGTATAGTCGGACAGGGCACCCGGCCCCAGCATTTT. It yields the protein CASSIVGQGTRPQHF. The rearrangement joins TRBV19 to TRBJ1-5; 8 bases agree with TRBD1. Germline-derived CDR1 and CDR2 are LNHDA and SQIVND (reference sequence). Trimming cost V 1 base and J 9 bases; bases outside gene matches: 8. The CDR3 runs 15 residues.